Below, 4 T cell receptor beta chains from the same sample are listed, as sequenced in a study of CD8 T cells in ankylosing spondylitis. TCRdb passed the 5' RACE reads through MiXCR, listing each CDR3 protein once. Here the sample spans under 200,000 distinct CDR3 sequences, 9.5% to 13% being singletons. The material sequenced was blood, either unsorted or a sorted T cell fraction (not recorded which). The source is a male donor with ankylosing spondylitis or in good health (not recorded which).

The chain uses TRBV4-3 and TRBJ2-1; 7 bases line up with TRBD2. After removal of 1 base from V and 6 bases from J, the junction contained 3 bases not matched to a gene. CDR1 is LGHNA, CDR2 YSLEER, per germline. This CDR3 contains 14 residues. CDR3 nucleotides: TGCGCCAGCAGCCAAGGACTAGCACGCAATGAGCAGTTCTTC. It encodes CASSQGLARNEQFF.

CDR3 coding DNA: TGCAGTGCTATTACCGGGACAGGGGCAATTGATACGCAGTATTTT. Its translation: CSAITGTGAIDTQYF. The chain carries TRBV20-1 and TRBJ2-3, with 10 bases lining up with TRBD1. Losses at the gene ends were 4 bases for V and 6 bases for J; bases not matched to a gene: 10. The CDR3 is 15 residues long. Germline V gives CDR1 DFQATT, CDR2 SNEGSKA (reference sequence).

This clonotype was detected only a few times. This chain connects TRBV12-3 or TRBV12-4 to TRBJ1-3, with D perhaps TRBD1 (6 bases). The V gene lost 5 bases and the J gene lost 0 bases, with 14 bases spanning the gap. The CDR3 covers 16 residues. CDR3 amino acids: CASSPRQASSGNTIYF. The CDR3 DNA is TGTGCCAGCAGTCCGAGACAGGCGAGCTCTGGAAACACCATATATTTT.

There are many counts of this clonotype. The V and J genes are TRBV7-7 and TRBJ2-1, with D perhaps given as TRBD1 or TRBD2 (5 bases each). The CDR3 contains 14 residues. The V and J ends lost 5 bases and 8 bases respectively, with 16 bases between them. The germline V gene has CDR1 SSHAT and CDR2 FNYEAQ (reference sequence). The CDR3 sequence: CASSQLGTADEQFF. In DNA, the CDR3 is TGTGCCAGCAGCCAACTGGGGACCGCAGATGAGCAGTTCTTC.